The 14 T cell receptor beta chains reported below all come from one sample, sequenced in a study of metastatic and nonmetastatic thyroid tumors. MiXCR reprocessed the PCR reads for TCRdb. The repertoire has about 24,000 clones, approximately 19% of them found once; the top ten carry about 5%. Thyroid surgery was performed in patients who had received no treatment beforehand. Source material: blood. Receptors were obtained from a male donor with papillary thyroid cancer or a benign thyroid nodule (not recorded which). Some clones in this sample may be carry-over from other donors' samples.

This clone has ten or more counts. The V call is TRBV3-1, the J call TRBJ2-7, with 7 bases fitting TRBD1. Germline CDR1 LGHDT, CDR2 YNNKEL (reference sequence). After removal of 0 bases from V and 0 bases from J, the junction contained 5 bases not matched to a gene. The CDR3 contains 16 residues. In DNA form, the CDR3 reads TGTGCCAGCAGCCAAGACCGGGGACAGTTCTCCTACGAGCAGTACTTC. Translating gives CASSQDRGQFSYEQYF.

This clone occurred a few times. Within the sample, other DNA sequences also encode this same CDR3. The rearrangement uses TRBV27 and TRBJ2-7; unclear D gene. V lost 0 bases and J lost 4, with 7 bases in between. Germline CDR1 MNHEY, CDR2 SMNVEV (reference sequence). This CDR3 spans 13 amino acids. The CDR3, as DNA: TGTGCCAGCAGTTTATCCACCCGATACGAGCAGTACTTC. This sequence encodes CASSLSTRYEQYF.

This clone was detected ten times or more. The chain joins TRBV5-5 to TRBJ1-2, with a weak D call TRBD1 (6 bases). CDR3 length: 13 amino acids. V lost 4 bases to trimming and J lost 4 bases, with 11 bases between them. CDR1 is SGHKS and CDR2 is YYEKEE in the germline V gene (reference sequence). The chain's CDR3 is CASSARGAYGYTF. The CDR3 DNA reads TGTGCCAGCAGCGCCAGGGGAGCCTATGGCTACACCTTC.

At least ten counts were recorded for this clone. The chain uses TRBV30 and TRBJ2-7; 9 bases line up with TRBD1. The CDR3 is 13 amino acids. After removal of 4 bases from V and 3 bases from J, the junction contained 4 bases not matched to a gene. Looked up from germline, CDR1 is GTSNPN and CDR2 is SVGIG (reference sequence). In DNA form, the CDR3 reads TGTGCCTGGAACCTGGACAGGGGCTACGAGCAGTACTTC. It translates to CAWNLDRGYEQYF.

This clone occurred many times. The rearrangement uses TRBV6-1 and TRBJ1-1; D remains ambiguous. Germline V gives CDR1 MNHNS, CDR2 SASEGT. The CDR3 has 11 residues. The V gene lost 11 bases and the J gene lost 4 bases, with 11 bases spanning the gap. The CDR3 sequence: CASKRLTEAFF. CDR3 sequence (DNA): TGTGCCTCCAAGCGGCTCACTGAAGCTTTCTTT.

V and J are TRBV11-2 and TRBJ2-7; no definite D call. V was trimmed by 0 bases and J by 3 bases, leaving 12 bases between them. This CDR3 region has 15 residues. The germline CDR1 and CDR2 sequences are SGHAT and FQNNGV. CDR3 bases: TGTGCCAGCAGCTTAGAAATTGGAGCTATCTACGAGCAGTACTTC. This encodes CASSLEIGAIYEQYF. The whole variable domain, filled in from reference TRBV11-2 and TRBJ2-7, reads EAGVAQSPRYKIIEKRQSVAFWCNPISGHATLYWYQQILGQGPKLLIQFQNNGVVDDSQLPKDRFSAERLKGVDSTLKIQPAKLEDSAVYLCASSLEIGAIYEQYFGPGTRLTVT.

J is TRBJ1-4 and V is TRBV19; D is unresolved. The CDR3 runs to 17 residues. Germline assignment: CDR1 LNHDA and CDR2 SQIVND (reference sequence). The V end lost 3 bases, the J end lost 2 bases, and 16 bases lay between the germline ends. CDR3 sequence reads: CASSIWVFQDTNEKLFF. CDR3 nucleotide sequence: TGTGCCAGTAGTATCTGGGTTTTCCAGGATACTAATGAAAAACTGTTTTTT. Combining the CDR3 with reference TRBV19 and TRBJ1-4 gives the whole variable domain DGGITQSPKYLFRKEGQNVTLSCEQNLNHDAMYWYRQDPGQGLRLIYYSQIVNDFQKGDIAEGYSVSREKKESFPLTVTSAQKNPTAFYLCASSIWVFQDTNEKLFFGSGTQLSVL.

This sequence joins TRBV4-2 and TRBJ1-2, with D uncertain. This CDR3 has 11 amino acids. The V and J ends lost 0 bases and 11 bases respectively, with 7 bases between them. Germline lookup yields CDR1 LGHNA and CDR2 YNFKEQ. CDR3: CASSQDEDYTF. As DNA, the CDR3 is TGTGCCAGCAGCCAAGATGAGGATTACACCTTC.

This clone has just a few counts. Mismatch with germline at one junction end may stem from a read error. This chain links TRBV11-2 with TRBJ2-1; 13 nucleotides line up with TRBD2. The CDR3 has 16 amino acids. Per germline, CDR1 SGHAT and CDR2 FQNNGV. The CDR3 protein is CASSLGGLAGNNERFF. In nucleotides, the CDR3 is TGTGCCAGCAGCTTAGGGGGACTAGCGGGGAACAACGAGCGGTTCTTC.

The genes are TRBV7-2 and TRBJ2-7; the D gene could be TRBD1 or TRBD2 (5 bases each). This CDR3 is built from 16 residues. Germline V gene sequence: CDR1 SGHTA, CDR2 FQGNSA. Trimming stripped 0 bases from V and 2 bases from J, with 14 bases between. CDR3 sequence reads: CASSLAWWGNAYEQYF. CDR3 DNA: TGTGCCAGCAGCTTAGCGTGGTGGGGGAATGCCTACGAGCAGTACTTC.

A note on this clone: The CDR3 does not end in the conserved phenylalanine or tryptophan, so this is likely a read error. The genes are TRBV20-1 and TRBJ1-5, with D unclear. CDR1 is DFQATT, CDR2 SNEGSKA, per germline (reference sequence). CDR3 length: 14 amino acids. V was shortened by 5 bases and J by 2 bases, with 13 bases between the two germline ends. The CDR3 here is CSAREGIGNQPQHS. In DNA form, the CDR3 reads TGCAGTGCTCGGGAAGGTATCGGCAATCAGCCCCAGCATTCT.

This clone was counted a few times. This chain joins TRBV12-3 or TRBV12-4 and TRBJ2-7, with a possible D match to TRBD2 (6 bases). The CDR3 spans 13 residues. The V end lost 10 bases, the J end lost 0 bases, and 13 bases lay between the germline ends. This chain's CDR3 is CATSRDFSYEQYF. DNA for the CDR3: TGTGCCACCAGCCGGGACTTCTCCTACGAGCAGTACTTC.

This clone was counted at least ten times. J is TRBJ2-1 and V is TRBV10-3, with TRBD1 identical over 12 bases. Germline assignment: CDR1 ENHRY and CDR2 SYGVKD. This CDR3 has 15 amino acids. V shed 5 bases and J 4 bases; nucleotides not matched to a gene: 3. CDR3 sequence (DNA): TGTGCCATCAGTCCGGGACAGGGGGCTTACAATGAGCAGTTCTTC. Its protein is CAISPGQGAYNEQFF.

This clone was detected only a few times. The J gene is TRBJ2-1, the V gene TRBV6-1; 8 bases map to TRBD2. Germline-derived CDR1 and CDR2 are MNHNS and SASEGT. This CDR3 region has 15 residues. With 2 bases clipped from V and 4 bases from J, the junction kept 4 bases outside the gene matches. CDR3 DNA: TGTGCCAGCAGTGAAAACGGGGGGGAGTACAATGAGCAGTTCTTC. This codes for CASSENGGEYNEQFF.